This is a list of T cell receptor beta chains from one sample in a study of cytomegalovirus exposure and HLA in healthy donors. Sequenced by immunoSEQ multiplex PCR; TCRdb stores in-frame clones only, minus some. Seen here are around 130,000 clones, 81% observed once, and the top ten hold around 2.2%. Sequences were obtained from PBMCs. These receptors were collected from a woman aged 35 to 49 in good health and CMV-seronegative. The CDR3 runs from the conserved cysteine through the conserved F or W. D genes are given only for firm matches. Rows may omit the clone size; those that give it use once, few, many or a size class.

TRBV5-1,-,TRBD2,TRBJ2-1,TGCGCCAGCAGCTCGTCCGGGACTAGCGGGAGGAATGAGCAGTTCTTC,CASSSSGTSGRNEQFF
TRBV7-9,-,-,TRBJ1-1,TGTGCCAGCAGCCTAGCGGGAGGTTTCACTGAAGCTTTCTTT,CASSLAGGFTEAFF
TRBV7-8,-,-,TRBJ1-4,TGTGCCAGCAGCTTAGGAGGGGCCGGGGGGGAAAAACTGTTTTTT,CASSLGGAGGEKLFF
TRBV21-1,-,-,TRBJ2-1,TGTGCCAGCAGCGCAAGAGCGGTACCTCCCTACAATGAGCAGTTCTTC,CASSARAVPPYNEQFF
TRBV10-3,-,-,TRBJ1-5,TGTGCCATCAGAGGACAGCCCGATCAGCCCCAGCATTTT,CAIRGQPDQPQHF
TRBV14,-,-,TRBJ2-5,TGTGCCAGCAGTCTGACGAGACTCCGGAGCCAAGAGACCCAGTACTTC,CASSLTRLRSQETQYF
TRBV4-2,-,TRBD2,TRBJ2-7,TGTGCCAGCTCGGCTTTGCTAGCGGGAGCCGCGGCCTACGAGCAGTACTTC,CASSALLAGAAAYEQYF
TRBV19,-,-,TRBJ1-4,TGTGCCAGTGGAAACGGACATAATGAAAAACTGTTTTTT,CASGNGHNEKLFF
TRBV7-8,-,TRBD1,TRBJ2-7,TGTGCCAGCAGCACGTGGACAGGGGTCAACGACGAGCAGTACTTC,CASSTWTGVNDEQYF
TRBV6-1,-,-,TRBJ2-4,TGTGCCAGCAGTGATAGGCAGGGGGGCGCAAACATTCAGTACTTC,CASSDRQGGANIQYF
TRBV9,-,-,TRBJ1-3,TGTGCCAGCAGCGTAGCAGGGGTCTCTGGAAACACCATATATTTT,CASSVAGVSGNTIYF
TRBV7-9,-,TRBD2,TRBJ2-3,TGTGCCAGCAGCGCTAGCGGGGCCCGCACAGATACGCAGTATTTT,CASSASGARTDTQYF
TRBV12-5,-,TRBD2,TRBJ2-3,TGTGCTAGTGGTTTGGGGCTAGCGGGAGGAGGAACAGATACGCAGTATTTT,CASGLGLAGGGTDTQYF
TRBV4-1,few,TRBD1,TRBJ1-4,TGCGCCAGCAGCCAAGTCCCTCAGGGGGTAGCAGAACTGTTTTTT,CASSQVPQGVAELFF
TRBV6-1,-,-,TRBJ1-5,TGTGCCAGCAGTGATTCGGGGAATGGGAATCAGCCCCAGCATTTT,CASSDSGNGNQPQHF
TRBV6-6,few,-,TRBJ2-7,TGTGCCAGCAGTCAGACAGTTTACGAGCAGTACTTC,CASSQTVYEQYF
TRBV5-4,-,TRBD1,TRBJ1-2,TGTGCCAGCAGCTCCCAGGGGGGAATGGCCCACGACACCTTC,CASSSQGGMAHDTF
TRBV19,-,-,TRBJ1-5,TGTGCCAGTAGTACTGAGGGGGGGCTGGGGAATCAGCCCCAGCATTTT,CASSTEGGLGNQPQHF
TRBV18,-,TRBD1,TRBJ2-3,TGTGCCAGCTCACCAGAAGGGACAGGGTATTTCGCAGATACGCAGTATTTT,CASSPEGTGYFADTQYF
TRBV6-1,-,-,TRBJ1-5,TGTGCCAGCAGTAACAGGGTATGGAATCAGCCCCAGCATTTT,CASSNRVWNQPQHF
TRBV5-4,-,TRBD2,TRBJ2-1,TGTGCCAGCAGCTTACGACTAGCGGGAGGACCGACCTCCTACAATGAGCAGTTCTTC,CASSLRLAGGPTSYNEQFF
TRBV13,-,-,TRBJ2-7,TGTGCCAGCAGCTTATGGCCCCTCCTATGTAGCGGCTACGAGCAGTACTTC,CASSLWPLLCSGYEQYF
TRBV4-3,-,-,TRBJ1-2,TGCGCCAGCAGCCAAGATAGGGGGTACGATAACTATGGCTACACCTTC,CASSQDRGYDNYGYTF
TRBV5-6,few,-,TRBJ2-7,TGTGCCAGCAGCTACATCGACGAGCAGTACTTC,CASSYIDEQYF
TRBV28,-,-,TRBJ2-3,TGTGCCAGCAGTTTTCGGGGGACTAGCACAGATACGCAGTATTTT,CASSFRGTSTDTQYF